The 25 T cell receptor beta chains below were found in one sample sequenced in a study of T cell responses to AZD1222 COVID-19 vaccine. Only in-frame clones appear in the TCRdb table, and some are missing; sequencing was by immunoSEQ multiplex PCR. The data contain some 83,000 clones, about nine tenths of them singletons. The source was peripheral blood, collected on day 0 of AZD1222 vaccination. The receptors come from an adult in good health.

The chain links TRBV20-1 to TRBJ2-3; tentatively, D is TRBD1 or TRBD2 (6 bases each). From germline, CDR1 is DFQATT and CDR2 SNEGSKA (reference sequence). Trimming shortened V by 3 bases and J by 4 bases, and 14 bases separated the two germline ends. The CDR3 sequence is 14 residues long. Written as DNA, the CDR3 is TGCAGTGCTAGTTGGGGGGCCATCGCAGATACGCAGTATTTT. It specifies CSASWGAIADTQYF.

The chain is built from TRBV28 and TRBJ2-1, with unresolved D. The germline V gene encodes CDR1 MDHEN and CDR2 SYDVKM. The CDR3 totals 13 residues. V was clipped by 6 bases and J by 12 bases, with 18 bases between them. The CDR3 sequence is CASSSGSALSQFF. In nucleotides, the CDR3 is TGTGCCAGCAGCTCCGGGTCAGCCCTATCGCAGTTCTTC.

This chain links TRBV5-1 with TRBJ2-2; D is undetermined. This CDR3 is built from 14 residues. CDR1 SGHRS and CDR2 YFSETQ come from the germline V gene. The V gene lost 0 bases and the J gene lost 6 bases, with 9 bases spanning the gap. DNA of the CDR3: TGCGCCAGCAGCTTGGCCGGCGGCGCCGGGGAGCTGTTTTTT. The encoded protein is CASSLAGGAGELFF. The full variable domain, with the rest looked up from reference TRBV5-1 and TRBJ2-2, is KAGVTQTPRYLIKTRGQQVTLSCSPISGHRSVSWYQQTPGQGLQFLFEYFSETQRNKGNFPGRFSGRQFSNSRSEMNVSTLELGDSALYLCASSLAGGAGELFFGEGSRLTVL.

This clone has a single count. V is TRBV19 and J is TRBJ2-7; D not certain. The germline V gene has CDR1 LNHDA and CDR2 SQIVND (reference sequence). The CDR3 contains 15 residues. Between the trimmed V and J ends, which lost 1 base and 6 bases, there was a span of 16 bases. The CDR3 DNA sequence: TGTGCCAGTAGTATAGTGGTGGATTCCCCTCTCGAGCAGTACTTC. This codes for CASSIVVDSPLEQYF.

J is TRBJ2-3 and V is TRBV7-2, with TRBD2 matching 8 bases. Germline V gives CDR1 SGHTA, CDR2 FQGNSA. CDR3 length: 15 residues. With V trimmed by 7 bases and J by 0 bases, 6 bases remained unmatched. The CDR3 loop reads CASNVAGGSTDTQYF. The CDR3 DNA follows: TGTGCCAGCAACGTCGCGGGGGGAAGCACAGATACGCAGTATTTT.

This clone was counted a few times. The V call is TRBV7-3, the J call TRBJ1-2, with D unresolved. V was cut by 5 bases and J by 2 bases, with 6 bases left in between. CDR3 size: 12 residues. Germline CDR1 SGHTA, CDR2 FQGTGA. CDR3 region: CASSVDNYGYTF. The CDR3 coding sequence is TGTGCCAGCAGCGTGGACAACTATGGCTACACCTTC.

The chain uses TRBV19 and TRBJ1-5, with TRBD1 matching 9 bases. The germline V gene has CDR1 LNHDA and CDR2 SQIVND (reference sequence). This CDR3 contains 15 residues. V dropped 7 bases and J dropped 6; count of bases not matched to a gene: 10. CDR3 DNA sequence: TGTGCCAGTACCCCAGGGACAGGGCAAGGTCAGCCCCAGCATTTT. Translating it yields CASTPGTGQGQPQHF. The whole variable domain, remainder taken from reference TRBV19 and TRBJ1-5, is DGGITQSPKYLFRKEGQNVTLSCEQNLNHDAMYWYRQDPGQGLRLIYYSQIVNDFQKGDIAEGYSVSREKKESFPLTVTSAQKNPTAFYLCASTPGTGQGQPQHFGDGTRLSIL.

Here the CDR3 reads CASSQDRSGRGSTDTQYF. CDR3 in DNA: TGCGCCAGCAGCCAAGATCGATCCGGGAGGGGGAGCACAGATACGCAGTATTTT. This chain links TRBV4-3 with TRBJ2-3; 8 nucleotides align to TRBD2. The CDR3 totals 18 residues. Losses at the gene ends were 0 bases for V and 0 bases for J; bases not matched to a gene: 8. Germline V CDR1 and CDR2: LGHNA, YSLEER.

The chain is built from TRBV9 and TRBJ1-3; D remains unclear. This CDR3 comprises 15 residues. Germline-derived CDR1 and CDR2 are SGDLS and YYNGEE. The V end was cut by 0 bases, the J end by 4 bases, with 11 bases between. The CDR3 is CASSVDSSHGNTIYF. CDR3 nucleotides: TGTGCCAGCAGCGTAGACAGCTCGCACGGAAACACCATATATTTT.

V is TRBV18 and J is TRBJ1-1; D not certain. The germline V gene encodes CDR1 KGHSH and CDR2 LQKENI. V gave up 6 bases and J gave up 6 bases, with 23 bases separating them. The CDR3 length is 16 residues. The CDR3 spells CASSLFVLQLASEAFF. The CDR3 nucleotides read TGTGCCAGCTCCCTATTTGTCCTACAGCTAGCCTCTGAAGCTTTCTTT.

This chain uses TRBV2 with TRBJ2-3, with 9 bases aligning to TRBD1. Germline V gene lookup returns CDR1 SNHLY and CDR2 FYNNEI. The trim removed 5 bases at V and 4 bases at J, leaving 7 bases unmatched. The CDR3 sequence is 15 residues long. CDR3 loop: CASSRGQGNADTQYF. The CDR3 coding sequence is TGTGCCAGCAGTAGGGGACAGGGAAATGCAGATACGCAGTATTTT.

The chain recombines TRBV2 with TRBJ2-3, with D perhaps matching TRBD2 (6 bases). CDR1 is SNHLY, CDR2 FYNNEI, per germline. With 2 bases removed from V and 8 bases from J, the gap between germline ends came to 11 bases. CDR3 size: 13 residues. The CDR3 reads CASSESGGFTQYF. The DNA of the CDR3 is TGTGCCAGCAGTGAATCTGGGGGGTTTACGCAGTATTTT.

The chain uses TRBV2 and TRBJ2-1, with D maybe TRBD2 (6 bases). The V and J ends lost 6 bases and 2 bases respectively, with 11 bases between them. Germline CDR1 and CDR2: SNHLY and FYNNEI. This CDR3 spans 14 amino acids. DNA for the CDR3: TGTGCCAGCAGGAAGGAGCGGGCCTACAATGAGCAGTTCTTC. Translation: CASRKERAYNEQFF.

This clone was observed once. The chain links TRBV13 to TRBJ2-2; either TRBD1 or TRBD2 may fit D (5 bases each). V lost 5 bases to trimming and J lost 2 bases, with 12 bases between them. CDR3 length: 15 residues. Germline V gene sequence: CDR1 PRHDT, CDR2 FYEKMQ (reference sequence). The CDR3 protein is CASSRGGGNTGELFF. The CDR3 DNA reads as TGTGCCAGCAGCCGTGGGGGTGGTAACACCGGGGAGCTGTTTTTT.

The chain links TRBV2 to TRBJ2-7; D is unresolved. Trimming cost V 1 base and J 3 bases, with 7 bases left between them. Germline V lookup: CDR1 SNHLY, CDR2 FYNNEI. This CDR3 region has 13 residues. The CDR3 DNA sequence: TGTGCCAGCAGTGAAGTCAGCAGCTACGAGCAGTACTTC. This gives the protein CASSEVSSYEQYF.

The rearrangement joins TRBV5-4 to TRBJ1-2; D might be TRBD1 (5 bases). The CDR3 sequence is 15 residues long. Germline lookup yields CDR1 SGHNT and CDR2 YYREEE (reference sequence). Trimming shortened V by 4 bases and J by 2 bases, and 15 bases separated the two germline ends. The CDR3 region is CASSGTGTLNYGYTF. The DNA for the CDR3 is TGTGCCAGCAGCGGAACCGGGACGCTCAACTATGGCTACACCTTC.

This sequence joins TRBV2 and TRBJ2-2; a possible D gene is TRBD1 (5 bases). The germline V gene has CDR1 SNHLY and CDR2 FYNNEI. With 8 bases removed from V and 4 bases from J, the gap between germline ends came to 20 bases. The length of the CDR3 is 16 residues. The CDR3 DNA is TGTGCCAGCGGGCCCCAAGGGGTGGTCTTCACCGGGGAGCTGTTTTTT. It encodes CASGPQGVVFTGELFF.

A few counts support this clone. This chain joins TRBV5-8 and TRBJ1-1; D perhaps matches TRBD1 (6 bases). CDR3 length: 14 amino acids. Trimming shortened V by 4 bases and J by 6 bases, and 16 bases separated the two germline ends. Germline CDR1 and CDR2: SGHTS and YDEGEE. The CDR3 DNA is TGTGCCAGCAGCCGTCTACAGGGAAACGCTGAAGCTTTCTTT. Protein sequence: CASSRLQGNAEAFF. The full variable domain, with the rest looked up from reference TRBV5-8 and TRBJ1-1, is EAGVTQSPTHLIKTRGQQATLRCSPISGHTSVYWYQQALGLGLQFLLWYDEGEERNRGNFPPRFSGRQFPNYSSELNVNALELEDSALYLCASSRLQGNAEAFFGQGTRLTVV.

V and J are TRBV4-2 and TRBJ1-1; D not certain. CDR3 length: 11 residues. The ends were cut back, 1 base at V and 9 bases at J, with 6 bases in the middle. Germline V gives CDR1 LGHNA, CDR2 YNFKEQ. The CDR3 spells CASSQGVKAFF. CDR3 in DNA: TGTGCCAGCAGCCAAGGCGTTAAAGCTTTCTTT.

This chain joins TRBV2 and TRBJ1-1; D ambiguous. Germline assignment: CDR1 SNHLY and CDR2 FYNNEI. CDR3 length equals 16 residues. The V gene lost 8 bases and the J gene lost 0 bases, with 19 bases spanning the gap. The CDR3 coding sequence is TGTGCCAGCGTCGGCCCCGAGATTATATTGAACACTGAAGCTTTCTTT. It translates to CASVGPEIILNTEAFF.

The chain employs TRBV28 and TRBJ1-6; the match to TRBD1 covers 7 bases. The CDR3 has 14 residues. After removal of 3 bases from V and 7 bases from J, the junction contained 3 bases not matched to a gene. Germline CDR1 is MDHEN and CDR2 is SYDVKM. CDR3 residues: CASSFRQGNSPLHF. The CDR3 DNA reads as TGTGCCAGCAGTTTCCGACAGGGAAATTCACCCCTCCACTTT.

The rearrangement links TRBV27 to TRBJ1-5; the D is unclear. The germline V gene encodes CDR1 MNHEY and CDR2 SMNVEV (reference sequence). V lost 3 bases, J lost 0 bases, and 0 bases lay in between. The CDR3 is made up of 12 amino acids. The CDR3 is CASSFSNQPQHF. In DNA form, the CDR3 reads TGTGCCAGCAGTTTTAGCAATCAGCCCCAGCATTTT.

This CDR3 is CASSGNTGTSDGYTF. For the CDR3, the DNA is TGTGCCAGCAGTGGTAATACAGGGACGAGTGACGGCTACACCTTC. The chain has TRBV6-4 and TRBJ1-2; perhaps TRBD1 as D (6 bases). V gave up 4 bases and J gave up 8 bases, with 20 bases separating them. This CDR3 has 15 residues. Per germline, CDR1 MRHNA and CDR2 SNTAGT.

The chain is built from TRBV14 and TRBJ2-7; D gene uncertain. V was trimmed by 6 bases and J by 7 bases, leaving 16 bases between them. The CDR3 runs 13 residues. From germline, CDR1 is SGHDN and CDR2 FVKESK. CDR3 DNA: TGTGCCAGCAGTCGAGACTCCATCGGGGAGCAGTACTTC. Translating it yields CASSRDSIGEQYF.

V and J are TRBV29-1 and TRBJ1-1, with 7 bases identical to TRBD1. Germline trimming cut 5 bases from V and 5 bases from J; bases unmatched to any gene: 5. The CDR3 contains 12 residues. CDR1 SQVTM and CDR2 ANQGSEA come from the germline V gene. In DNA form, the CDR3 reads TGCAGCGTTCTCAGGGGGAAGACTGAAGCTTTCTTT. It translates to CSVLRGKTEAFF.